The 7 T cell receptor beta chains in this list originate from one sample, sequenced in a study of post-analysis software for immune sequencing data. Incorporated into the TCR beta cDNA libraries were unique molecular identifiers, which served to reduce PCR and sequencing biases. TCRdb processed the PCR reads anew with MiXCR; each CDR3 protein has one entry. There are 750,000 to 950,000 distinct CDR3 sequences in the sample; approximately 57% occur only once, and approximately 4.5% lies in the top ten. The study, taken as a whole, reports: Patients showed TRBV5-6, TRBV5-1 and TRBV20-1 among several TRBV segments more frequent than in controls.

These receptors' antigens are unknown. The sample consisted of blood. These receptors originate from a girl under 18 with multiple sclerosis.

This clonotype showed up just a few times. The chain joins TRBV6-5 to TRBJ2-5; no clear D. Judging by the DNA end, TRBJ2-7 fits better; the J call may be wrong. Germline CDR1 and CDR2: MNHEY and SVGAGI. The CDR3 totals 15 residues. In DNA, the CDR3 is TGTGCCAGCAGTTACTCGGGATCCGACCGAGGCGAGCAGTACTTC. Its protein is CASSYSGSDRGEQYF.

The V gene is TRBV9, the J gene TRBJ2-1; 12 nucleotides agree with TRBD2. The junction had 6 bases not matched to a gene; V was cut back by 5 bases and J by 6 bases. Germline V gene lookup returns CDR1 SGDLS and CDR2 YYNGEE. The CDR3 consists of 15 residues. In nucleotides, the CDR3 is TGTGCCAGCAGTTACCTAGCGGGGGGGCTCAATGAGCAGTTCTTC. This translates into CASSYLAGGLNEQFF.

The rearrangement uses TRBV6-2 or TRBV6-3 and TRBJ1-1, with 11 bases fitting TRBD1. The CDR3 spans 21 residues. Unmatched junction bases numbered 22, after V lost 6 bases and J lost 1 base. Germline CDR1 is MNHEY and CDR2 is SVGEGT. The CDR3 protein is CASSKPTGTGGSISRNTEAFF. CDR3 sequence (DNA): TGTGCCAGCAGCAAACCAACCGGGACAGGGGGTTCTATTTCTAGGAACACTGAAGCTTTCTTT.

This clonotype was seen only a few times. The chain has TRBV11-2 and TRBJ2-7; perhaps D is TRBD1 or TRBD2 (5 bases each). Looked up from germline, CDR1 is SGHAT and CDR2 is FQNNGV. The CDR3 loop spans 15 amino acids. Trimming shortened V by 5 bases and J by 3 bases, and 17 bases separated the two germline ends. In DNA form, the CDR3 reads TGTGCCAGCAGCCCCGGTTCGGGACGGCTCTACGAGCAGTACTTC. It encodes CASSPGSGRLYEQYF.

The chain couples TRBV12-3 or TRBV12-4 to TRBJ1-2; no firm D call. V was clipped by 1 base and J by 5 bases, with 11 bases between them. The CDR3 length is 14 residues. CDR3 sequence: CASSLGAITYGYTF. The CDR3 bases are TGTGCCAGCAGTTTAGGTGCCATAACGTATGGCTACACCTTC.

The chain has TRBV7-2 and TRBJ2-3; 16 bases map to TRBD2. Per germline, CDR1 SGHTA and CDR2 FQGNSA. V shed 5 bases and J 4 bases; nucleotides not matched to a gene: 12. The CDR3 spans 19 residues. CDR3 sequence: CASSHPGLAGGWGADTQYF. In DNA, the CDR3 is TGTGCCAGCAGCCACCCGGGACTAGCGGGGGGGTGGGGAGCAGATACGCAGTATTTT.

This clonotype has a handful of counts. The chain combines TRBV29-1 with TRBJ2-7; D remains ambiguous. Germline V CDR1 and CDR2: SQVTM, ANQGSEA. The CDR3 covers 14 residues. V was clipped by 1 base and J by 10 bases, with 20 bases between them. The CDR3 protein is CSVEVGLGGVSQYF. CDR3 nucleotides: TGCAGCGTTGAAGTGGGATTAGGTGGGGTGTCCCAGTACTTC.